The T cell receptor beta chain under discussion was sequenced for a study of CD8 T cells in ankylosing spondylitis. Study conclusions and caveats: Characteristic of ankylosing spondylitis blood, it appeared, was a TCR beta motif comprising roughly 8 highly homologous variants. The disease-linked clones had a CD8+ phenotype and low blood frequencies. Significant enrichment of disease-linked clones was reportedly seen in matched ankylosing spondylitis synovial fluid.

Germline-derived CDR1 and CDR2 are SEHNR and FQNEAQ (reference sequence). V lost 0 bases to trimming and J lost 2 bases, with 7 bases between them. The CDR3 sequence is 15 residues long. TCRdb reprocessed the 5' RACE reads via MiXCR and lists one record per CDR3 protein. The table records 200,000 to 300,000 distinct CDR3 sequences, roughly 10% of them present only once. This clonotype has a count of ten or more. The antigen is undetermined. The origin of this receptor is a male donor with ankylosing spondylitis or in good health (not recorded which). Sequencing was carried out using blood, either unsorted or a sorted T cell fraction (not recorded which). The V call is TRBV7-9, the J call TRBJ2-2; no firm D call. The CDR3 nucleotides are TGTGCCAGCAGCTTAGCCAAACCTAACACCGGGGAGCTGTTTTTT. Translated: CASSLAKPNTGELFF.